This TCR beta chain appears in the sequencing data of a study of ipilimumab plus nivolumab after autologous stem cell transplantation. Profiled with immunoSEQ multiplex PCR; TCRdb holds only in-frame clones, not every one. The table shows some 41,000 clones, with roughly 92% occurring only once. The ends were cut back, 5 bases at V and 4 bases at J, with 15 bases in the middle. The germline V gene has CDR1 KGHSH and CDR2 LQKENI. The CDR3 extends over 15 amino acids. This clone appeared a single time. The material was PBMCs, obtained in a trial of ipilimumab plus nivolumab as post-transplant consolidation. The V call is TRBV18, the J call TRBJ1-5; maybe TRBD1 (6 bases). The TCR comes from a male donor with multiple myeloma. The CDR3 loop is CASSVTTGSNQPQHF. CDR3 nucleotide sequence: TGTGCCAGCTCAGTAACGACAGGCTCAAATCAGCCCCAGCATTTT.